This TCR beta chain derives from a study of blood T cell repertoires in COVID-19. Overall study: The cDNA or gDNA used as material had been derived from T cells, B-cell-depleted T cells, or PBMCs.

Authors' data handling: Nucleated cell counts were estimated from reference gene primer amplification. The data were produced by immunoSEQ multiplex PCR, yet TCRdb's version contains in-frame clones alone and is incomplete. V and J calls and clone size are those listed in that table; D and trimming were worked out from the DNA. This table has 300,000 to 400,000 clones, roughly 90% appearing once. V gave up 9 bases and J gave up 11 bases, with 17 bases separating them. Germline-derived CDR1 and CDR2 are SGHDN and FVKESK. The CDR3 loop spans 13 amino acids. Seattle patients were enrolled while actively infected and followed longitudinally.

The sample comprised peripheral blood. This chain connects TRBV14 to TRBJ1-6, with D uncertain. This clonotype was sampled from a young woman with COVID-19, enrolled during active disease. The CDR3 here is CASRPTGGTPLHF. The DNA for the CDR3 is TGTGCCAGTAGGCCGACTGGAGGTACACCCCTCCACTTT.